This T cell receptor (beta chain) was sequenced in a study of CD8 T cells in ankylosing spondylitis. This clonotype was recorded at least ten times. Its antigen is not identified. Trimming stripped 0 bases from V and 0 bases from J, with 9 bases between. This CDR3 has 17 residues. CDR1 is MNHEY and CDR2 is SMNVEV in the germline V gene (reference sequence). Study results and limitations: Made up of roughly 8 highly homologous variants, a TCR beta motif appeared characteristic of ankylosing spondylitis blood. Some of these motif variants have turned up before, in reports on reactive arthritis synovial fluid and blood.

With molecular barcodes, quantitative 5'-RACE was used to make the TCR beta libraries. TCRdb recomputed calls from the 5' RACE reads with MiXCR, one row per CDR3 protein. The table records 220,000 or so distinct CDR3 sequences, about 10% of them present only once. The clonotype was recovered from a male donor with ankylosing spondylitis or in good health (not recorded which). The gene calls are TRBV27 and TRBJ2-6; the D is unclear. Sequencing was carried out using blood, either unsorted or a sorted T cell fraction (not recorded which). Here the CDR3 reads CASSLSTIISGANVLTF. Here the CDR3 DNA reads TGTGCCAGCAGTTTATCAACGATCATCTCTGGGGCCAACGTCCTGACTTTC.